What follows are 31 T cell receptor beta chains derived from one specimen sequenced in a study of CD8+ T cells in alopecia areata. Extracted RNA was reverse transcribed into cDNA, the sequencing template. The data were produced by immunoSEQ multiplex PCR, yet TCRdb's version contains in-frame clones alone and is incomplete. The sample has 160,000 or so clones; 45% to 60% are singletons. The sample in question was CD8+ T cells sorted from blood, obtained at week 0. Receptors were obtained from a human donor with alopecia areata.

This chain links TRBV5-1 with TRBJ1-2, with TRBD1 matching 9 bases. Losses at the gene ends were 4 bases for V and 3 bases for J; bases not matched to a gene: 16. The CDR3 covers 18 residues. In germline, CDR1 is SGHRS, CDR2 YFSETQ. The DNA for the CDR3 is TGCGCCAGCAGCACCGGGACAGGGAGTTGGGTATCATACTATGGCTACACCTTC. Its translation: CASSTGTGSWVSYYGYTF.

The CDR3 nucleotides are TGCAGCGTTGAAGTTGAGGGAAGAGCTTTCTTT. This encodes CSVEVEGRAFF. The rearrangement links TRBV29-1 to TRBJ1-1, with unresolved D. The CDR3 length is 11 residues. Trimming stripped 1 base from V and 10 bases from J, with 10 bases between. Germline-derived CDR1 and CDR2 are SQVTM and ANQGSEA.

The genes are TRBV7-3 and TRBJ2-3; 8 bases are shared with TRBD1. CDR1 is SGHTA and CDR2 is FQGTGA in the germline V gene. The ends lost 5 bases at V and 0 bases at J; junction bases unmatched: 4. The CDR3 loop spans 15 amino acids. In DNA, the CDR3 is TGTGCCAGCAGCGCCGGGACAGGCAGCACAGATACGCAGTATTTT. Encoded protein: CASSAGTGSTDTQYF.

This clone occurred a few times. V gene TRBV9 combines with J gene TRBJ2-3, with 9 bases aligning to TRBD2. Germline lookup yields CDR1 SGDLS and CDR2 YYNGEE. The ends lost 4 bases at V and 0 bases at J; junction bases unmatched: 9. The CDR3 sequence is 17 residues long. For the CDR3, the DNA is TGTGCCAGCAGCCAAACCAGCGGGGGGACCAGCACAGATACGCAGTATTTT. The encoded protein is CASSQTSGGTSTDTQYF.

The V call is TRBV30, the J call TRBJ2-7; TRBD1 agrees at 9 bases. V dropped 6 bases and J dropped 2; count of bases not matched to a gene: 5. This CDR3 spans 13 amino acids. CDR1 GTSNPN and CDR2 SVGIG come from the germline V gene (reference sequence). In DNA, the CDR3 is TGTGCCTGCCGGGACAGGGACACCTACGAGCAGTACTTC. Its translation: CACRDRDTYEQYF.

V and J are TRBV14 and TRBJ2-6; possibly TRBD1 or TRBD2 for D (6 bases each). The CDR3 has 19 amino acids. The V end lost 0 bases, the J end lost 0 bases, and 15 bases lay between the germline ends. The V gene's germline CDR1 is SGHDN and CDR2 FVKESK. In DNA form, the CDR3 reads TGTGCCAGCAGCCAAGACCACAGGGACTGGCTCTCTGGGGCCAACGTCCTGACTTTC. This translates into CASSQDHRDWLSGANVLTF.

This chain's CDR3 is CASSDRTGSTDTQYF. The CDR3 DNA sequence: TGTGCCAGCAGTGATCGGACAGGGAGCACAGATACGCAGTATTTT. This sequence joins TRBV6-1 and TRBJ2-3, with 8 positions matching TRBD1. This CDR3 contains 15 residues. J gave up 0 bases and V 3 bases, and 2 bases lay outside the gene matches. Looked up from germline, CDR1 is MNHNS and CDR2 is SASEGT.

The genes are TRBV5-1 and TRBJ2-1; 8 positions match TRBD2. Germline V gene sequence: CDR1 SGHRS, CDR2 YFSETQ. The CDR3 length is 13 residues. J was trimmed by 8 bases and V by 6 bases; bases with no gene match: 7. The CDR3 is CASTPSGGHEQFF. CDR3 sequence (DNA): TGCGCCAGCACCCCAAGCGGGGGACATGAGCAGTTCTTC.

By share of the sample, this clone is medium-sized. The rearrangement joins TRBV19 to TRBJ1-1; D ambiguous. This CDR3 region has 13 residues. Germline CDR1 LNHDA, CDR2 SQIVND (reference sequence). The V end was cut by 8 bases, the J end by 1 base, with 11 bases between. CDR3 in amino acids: CASEELGNTEAFF. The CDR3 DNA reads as TGTGCCAGTGAAGAATTGGGGAACACTGAAGCTTTCTTT.

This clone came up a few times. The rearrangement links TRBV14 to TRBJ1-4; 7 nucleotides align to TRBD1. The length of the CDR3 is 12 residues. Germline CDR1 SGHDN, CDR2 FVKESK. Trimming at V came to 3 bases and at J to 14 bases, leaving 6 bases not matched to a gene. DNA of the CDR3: TGTGCCAGCAGCCAGGACAGGACCTCGCTGTTTTTT. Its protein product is CASSQDRTSLFF.

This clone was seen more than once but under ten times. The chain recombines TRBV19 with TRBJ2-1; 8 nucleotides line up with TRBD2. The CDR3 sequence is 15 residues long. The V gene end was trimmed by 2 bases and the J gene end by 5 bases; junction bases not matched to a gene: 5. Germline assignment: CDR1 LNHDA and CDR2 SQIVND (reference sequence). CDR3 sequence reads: CASSISGGANNEQFF. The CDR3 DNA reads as TGTGCCAGTAGTATAAGCGGGGGAGCGAACAATGAGCAGTTCTTC.

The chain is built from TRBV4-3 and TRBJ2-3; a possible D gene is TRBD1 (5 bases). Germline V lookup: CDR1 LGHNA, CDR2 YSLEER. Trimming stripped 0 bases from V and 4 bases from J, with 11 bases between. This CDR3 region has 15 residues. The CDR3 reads CASSQEWGGADTQYF. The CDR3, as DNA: TGCGCCAGCAGCCAAGAATGGGGCGGCGCAGATACGCAGTATTTT.

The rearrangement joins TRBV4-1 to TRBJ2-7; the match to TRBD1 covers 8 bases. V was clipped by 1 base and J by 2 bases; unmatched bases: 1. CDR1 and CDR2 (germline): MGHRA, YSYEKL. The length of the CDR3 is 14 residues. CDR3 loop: CASSQGTGTYEQYF. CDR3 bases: TGCGCCAGCAGCCAAGGGACAGGGACCTACGAGCAGTACTTC.

The CDR3: CSVAGDRGYNEQFF. The DNA of the CDR3 is TGCAGCGTTGCCGGGGACAGGGGTTACAATGAGCAGTTCTTC. V usage is TRBV29-1 and J usage is TRBJ2-1; 10 positions match TRBD1. The germline CDR1 and CDR2 sequences are SQVTM and ANQGSEA. The CDR3 extends over 14 amino acids. J gave up 4 bases and V 4 bases, and 4 bases lay outside the gene matches.

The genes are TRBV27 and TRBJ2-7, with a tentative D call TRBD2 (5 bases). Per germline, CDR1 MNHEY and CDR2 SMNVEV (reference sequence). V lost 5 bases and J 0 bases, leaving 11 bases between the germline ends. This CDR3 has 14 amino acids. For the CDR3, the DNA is TGTGCCAGCAGTCCAGAAACTAGCTCCTACGAGCAGTACTTC. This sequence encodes CASSPETSSYEQYF.

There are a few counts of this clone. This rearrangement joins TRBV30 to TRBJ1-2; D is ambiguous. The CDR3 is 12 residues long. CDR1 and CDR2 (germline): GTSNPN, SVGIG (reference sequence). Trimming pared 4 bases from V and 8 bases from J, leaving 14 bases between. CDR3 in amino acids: CAWTGSSEGYTF. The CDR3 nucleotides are TGTGCCTGGACGGGCAGCTCGGAAGGCTACACCTTC.

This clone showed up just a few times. In DNA, the CDR3 is TGCAGCGTTAACCAGGGTAATGAAAAACTGTTTTTT. This gives the protein CSVNQGNEKLFF. The chain has TRBV29-1 and TRBJ1-4; the D gene is possibly TRBD1 (5 bases). The CDR3 contains 12 residues. Germline V gene data show CDR1 as SQVTM and CDR2 as ANQGSEA. Deletions cut 5 bases from V and 4 bases from J, with 8 bases between.

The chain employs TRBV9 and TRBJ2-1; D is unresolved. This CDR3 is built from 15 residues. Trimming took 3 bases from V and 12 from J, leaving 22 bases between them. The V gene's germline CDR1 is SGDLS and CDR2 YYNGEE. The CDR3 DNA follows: TGTGCCAGCAGCGAGGGCCAACATAATACGGGCGGGCAGTTCTTC. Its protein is CASSEGQHNTGGQFF.

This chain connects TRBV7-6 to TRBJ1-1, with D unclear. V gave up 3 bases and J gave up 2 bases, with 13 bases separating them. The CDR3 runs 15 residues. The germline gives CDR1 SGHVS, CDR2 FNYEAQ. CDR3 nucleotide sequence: TGTGCCAGCAGCTTCCCCACCGGACCTAACACTGAAGCTTTCTTT. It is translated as CASSFPTGPNTEAFF.

CDR3 in amino acids: CASSSDVSNQPQHF. CDR3 DNA: TGTGCCAGCAGCTCAGACGTTAGCAATCAGCCCCAGCATTTT. The chain employs TRBV7-9 and TRBJ1-5; the D is unclear. The CDR3 totals 14 residues. V was clipped by 4 bases and J by 0 bases, with 7 bases between them. Germline loops: CDR1 SEHNR, CDR2 FQNEAQ (reference sequence).

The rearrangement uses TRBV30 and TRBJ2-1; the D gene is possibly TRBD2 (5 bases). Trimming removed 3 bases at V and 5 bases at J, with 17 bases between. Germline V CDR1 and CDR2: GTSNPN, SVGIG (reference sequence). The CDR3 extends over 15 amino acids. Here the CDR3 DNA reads TGTGCCTGGAGCCTATTTCTCCGGGGAAACAATGAGCAGTTCTTC. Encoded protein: CAWSLFLRGNNEQFF.

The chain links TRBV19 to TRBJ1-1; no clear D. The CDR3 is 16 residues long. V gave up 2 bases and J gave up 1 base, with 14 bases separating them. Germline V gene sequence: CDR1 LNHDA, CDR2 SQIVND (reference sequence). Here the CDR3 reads CASSIIPTKKNTEAFF. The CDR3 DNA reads TGTGCCAGTAGTATAATCCCGACTAAAAAGAACACTGAAGCTTTCTTT.

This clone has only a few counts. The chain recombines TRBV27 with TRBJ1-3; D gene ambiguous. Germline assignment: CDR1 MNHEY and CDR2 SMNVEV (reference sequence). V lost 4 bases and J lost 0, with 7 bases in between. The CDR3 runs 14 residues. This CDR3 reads CASSSQYSGNTIYF. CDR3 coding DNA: TGTGCCAGCAGTTCGCAGTACTCTGGAAACACCATATATTTT.

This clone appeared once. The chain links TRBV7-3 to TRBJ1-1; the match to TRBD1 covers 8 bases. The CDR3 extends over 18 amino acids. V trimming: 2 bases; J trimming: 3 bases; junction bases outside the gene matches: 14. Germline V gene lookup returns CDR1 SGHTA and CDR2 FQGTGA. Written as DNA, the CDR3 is TGTGCCAGCAGCTTATGGCCCCCGCAACAGGGGGTGGACACTGAAGCTTTCTTT. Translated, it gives CASSLWPPQQGVDTEAFF.

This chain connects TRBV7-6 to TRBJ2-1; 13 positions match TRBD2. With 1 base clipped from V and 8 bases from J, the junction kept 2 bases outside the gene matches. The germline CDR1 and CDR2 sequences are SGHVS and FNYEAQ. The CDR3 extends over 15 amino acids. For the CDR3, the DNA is TGTGCCAGCAGCTTAGGGACTAGCGGGGGCGATGAGCAGTTCTTC. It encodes CASSLGTSGGDEQFF.

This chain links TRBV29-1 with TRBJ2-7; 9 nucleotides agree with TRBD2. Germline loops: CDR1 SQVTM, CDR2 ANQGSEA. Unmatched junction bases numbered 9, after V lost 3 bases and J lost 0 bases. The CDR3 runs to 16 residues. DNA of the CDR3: TGCAGCGTTGACGGTCTAGCGGGGACTAGCTCCTACGAGCAGTACTTC. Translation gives CSVDGLAGTSSYEQYF.

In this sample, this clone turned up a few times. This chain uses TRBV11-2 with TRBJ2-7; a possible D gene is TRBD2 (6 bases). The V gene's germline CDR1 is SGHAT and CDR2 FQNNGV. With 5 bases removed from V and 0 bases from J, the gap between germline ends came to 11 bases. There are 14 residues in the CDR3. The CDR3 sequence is CASSASVSSYEQYF. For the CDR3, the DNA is TGTGCCAGCAGCGCTAGCGTAAGCTCCTACGAGCAGTACTTC.

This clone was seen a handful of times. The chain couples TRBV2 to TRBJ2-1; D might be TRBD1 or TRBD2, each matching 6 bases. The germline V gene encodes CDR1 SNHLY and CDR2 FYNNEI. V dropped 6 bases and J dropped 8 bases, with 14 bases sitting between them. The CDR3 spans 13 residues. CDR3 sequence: CASRRGVVDEQFF. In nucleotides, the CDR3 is TGTGCCAGCAGAAGGGGGGTGGTCGATGAGCAGTTCTTC.

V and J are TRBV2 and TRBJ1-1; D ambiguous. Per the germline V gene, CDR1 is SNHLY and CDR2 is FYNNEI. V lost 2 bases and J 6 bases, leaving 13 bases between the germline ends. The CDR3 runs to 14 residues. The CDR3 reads CASSEMVSSPEAFF. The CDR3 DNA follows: TGTGCCAGCAGTGAAATGGTGAGCTCTCCTGAAGCTTTCTTT. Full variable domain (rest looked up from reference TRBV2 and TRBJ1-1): EPEVTQTPSHQVTQMGQEVILRCVPISNHLYFYWYRQILGQKVEFLVSFYNNEISEKSEIFDDQFSVERPDGSNFTLKIRSTKLEDSAMYFCASSEMVSSPEAFFGQGTRLTVV.

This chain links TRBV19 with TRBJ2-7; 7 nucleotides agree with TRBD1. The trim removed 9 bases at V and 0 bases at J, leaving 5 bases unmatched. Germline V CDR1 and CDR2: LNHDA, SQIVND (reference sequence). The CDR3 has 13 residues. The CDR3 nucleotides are TGTGCCAGCTCAACAGGGGTCTCCTACGAGCAGTACTTC. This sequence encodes CASSTGVSYEQYF.

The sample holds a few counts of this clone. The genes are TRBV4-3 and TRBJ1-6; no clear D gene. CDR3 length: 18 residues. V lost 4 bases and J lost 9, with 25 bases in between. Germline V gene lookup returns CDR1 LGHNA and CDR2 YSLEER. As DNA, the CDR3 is TGCGCCAGCAGCCCCCTCCTGGGTGACGAGGGAGAGGGTTCACCCCTCCACTTT. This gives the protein CASSPLLGDEGEGSPLHF.